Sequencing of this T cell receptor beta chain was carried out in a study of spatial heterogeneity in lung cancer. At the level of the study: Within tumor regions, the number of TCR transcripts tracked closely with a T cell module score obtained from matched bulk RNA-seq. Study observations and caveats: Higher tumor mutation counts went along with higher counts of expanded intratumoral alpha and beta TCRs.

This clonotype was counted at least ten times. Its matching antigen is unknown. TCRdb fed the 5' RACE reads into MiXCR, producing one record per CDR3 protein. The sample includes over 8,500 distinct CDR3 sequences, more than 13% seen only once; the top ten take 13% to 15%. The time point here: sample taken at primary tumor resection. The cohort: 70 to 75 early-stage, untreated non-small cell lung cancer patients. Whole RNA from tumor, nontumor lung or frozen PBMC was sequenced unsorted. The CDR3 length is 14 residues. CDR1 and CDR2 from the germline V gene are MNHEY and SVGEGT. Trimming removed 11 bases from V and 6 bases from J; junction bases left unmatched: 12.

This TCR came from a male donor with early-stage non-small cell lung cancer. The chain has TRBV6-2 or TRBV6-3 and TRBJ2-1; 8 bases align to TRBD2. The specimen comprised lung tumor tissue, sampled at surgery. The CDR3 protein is CAGGGAGAANEQFF. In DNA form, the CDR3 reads TGTGCCGGGGGCGGAGCGGGAGCGGCCAATGAGCAGTTCTTC.